These 14 T cell receptor beta chains share one sample of origin, sequenced in a study of CD8 T cells in Susac syndrome. Reverse transcription used roughly 0.45 to 1 ug RNA and random hexamers. TCRdb fed the immunoSEQ multiplex PCR reads into MiXCR, producing one record per CDR3 protein. The sample carries roughly 47,000 distinct CDR3 sequences, 80% to 95% recorded once. The sequencing sample was made of CD8+ T cells from PBMCs. The receptors derive from a human donor in good health.

This clonotype was counted only a few times. The chain carries TRBV11-2 and TRBJ2-3, with TRBD2 matching over 10 bases. J was trimmed by 6 bases and V by 4 bases; bases with no gene match: 7. Germline lookup yields CDR1 SGHAT and CDR2 FQNNGV. The CDR3 contains 15 residues. The CDR3 sequence: CASSSLTSGTDTQYF. As DNA, the CDR3 is TGTGCCAGCAGCTCCCTCACTAGCGGGACGGATACGCAGTATTTT.

J is TRBJ2-7 and V is TRBV7-9; possibly TRBD1 for D (5 bases). Trimming shortened V by 2 bases and J by 5 bases, and 7 bases separated the two germline ends. The CDR3 covers 12 residues. Germline V gives CDR1 SEHNR, CDR2 FQNEAQ (reference sequence). CDR3 sequence (DNA): TGTGCCAGCAGCTTAATCAGGGACGAGCAGTACTTC. It specifies CASSLIRDEQYF.

In its sample, this clonotype was seen once. The chain joins TRBV6-2 or TRBV6-3 to TRBJ2-2, with a possible D match to TRBD1 (6 bases). CDR3 length: 16 amino acids. CDR1 is MNHEY and CDR2 is SVGEGT in the germline V gene. Trimming cost V 2 bases and J 0 bases, with 10 bases left between them. This CDR3 reads CASSYGGHANTGELFF. In nucleotides, the CDR3 is TGTGCCAGCAGTTACGGGGGACACGCGAACACCGGGGAGCTGTTTTTT.

The chain is built from TRBV28 and TRBJ2-1; TRBD2 aligns across 7 bases. The J segment lost 0 bases and the V segment lost 6 bases, leaving 2 bases of the junction unmatched. The CDR3 sequence is 14 residues long. The germline CDR1 and CDR2 sequences are MDHEN and SYDVKM. The CDR3 DNA reads as TGTGCCAGCAGCCGGGACTACTCCTACAATGAGCAGTTCTTC. Amino acids: CASSRDYSYNEQFF. Full variable domain (remainder filled in from reference TRBV28 and TRBJ2-1): DVKVTQSSRYLVKRTGEKVFLECVQDMDHENMFWYRQDPGLGLRLIYFSYDVKMKEKGDIPEGYSVSREKKERFSLILESASTNQTSMYLCASSRDYSYNEQFFGPGTRLTVL.

This chain joins TRBV7-9 and TRBJ1-1, with D hard to call. Trimming left V 7 bases short and J 3 bases short, with 9 bases between. The CDR3 is 12 residues long. Germline CDR1 SEHNR, CDR2 FQNEAQ (reference sequence). CDR3 sequence: CASKEGDTEAFF. The CDR3 DNA sequence: TGTGCCAGCAAGGAGGGCGACACTGAAGCTTTCTTT. The full variable domain, completed using reference TRBV7-9 and TRBJ1-1, is DTGVSQNPRHKITKRGQNVTFRCDPISEHNRLYWYRQTLGQGPEFLTYFQNEAQLEKSRLLSDRFSAERPKGSFSTLEIQRTEQGDSAMYLCASKEGDTEAFFGQGTRLTVV.

Here the CDR3 reads CASRTGTRNEKLFF. For the CDR3, the DNA is TGTGCCAGCAGAACTGGGACCAGGAATGAAAAACTGTTTTTT. The chain carries TRBV27 and TRBJ1-4; tentatively, D is TRBD1 (5 bases). Germline CDR1 and CDR2: MNHEY and SMNVEV (reference sequence). The CDR3 totals 14 residues. Trimming left V 6 bases short and J 5 bases short, with 13 bases between.

The chain couples TRBV7-2 to TRBJ2-1; 11 bases map to TRBD2. This CDR3 has 15 residues. J gave up 7 bases and V 7 bases, and 9 bases lay outside the gene matches. Germline V CDR1 and CDR2: SGHTA, FQGNSA. CDR3 sequence (DNA): TGTGCCAGCAAGAAACTAGCGGGAGTTTGGAATGAGCAGTTCTTC. Encoded protein: CASKKLAGVWNEQFF.

V usage is TRBV19 and J usage is TRBJ1-1; unclear D gene. V was trimmed by 10 bases and J by 0 bases, leaving 24 bases between them. The germline CDR1 and CDR2 sequences are LNHDA and SQIVND (reference sequence). The CDR3 sequence is 17 residues long. The CDR3 loop is CAITQAASQTMNTEAFF. CDR3 sequence (DNA): TGTGCCATTACCCAGGCTGCATCACAGACAATGAACACTGAAGCTTTCTTT.

This clonotype has just one count. The chain links TRBV25-1 to TRBJ2-1; TRBD2 aligns across 11 bases. Trimming cost V 6 bases and J 9 bases; bases outside gene matches: 4. The CDR3 has 13 residues. CDR1 MGHDK and CDR2 SYGVNS come from the germline V gene. The CDR3 loop is CASRTSGKGEQFF. Written as DNA, the CDR3 is TGTGCCAGCAGGACTAGCGGGAAGGGTGAGCAGTTCTTC.

The chain joins TRBV7-9 to TRBJ2-5; D possibly matches TRBD1 or TRBD2 (8 bases each). The V gene lost 5 bases and the J gene lost 4 bases, with 23 bases spanning the gap. This CDR3 contains 17 residues. The germline gives CDR1 SEHNR, CDR2 FQNEAQ (reference sequence). CDR3 amino acids: CASSLTVDRGLGETQYF. Here the CDR3 DNA reads TGTGCCAGCAGCCTCACCGTCGACAGGGGACTAGGAGAGACCCAGTACTTC. Drawing the rest from reference TRBV7-9 and TRBJ2-5, the complete variable domain is DTGVSQNPRHKITKRGQNVTFRCDPISEHNRLYWYRQTLGQGPEFLTYFQNEAQLEKSRLLSDRFSAERPKGSFSTLEIQRTEQGDSAMYLCASSLTVDRGLGETQYFGPGTRLLVL.

The gene calls are TRBV15 and TRBJ2-7; TRBD1 aligns across 9 bases. J lost 0 bases, V lost 1 base, and 4 bases had no gene match. This CDR3 comprises 16 residues. In germline, CDR1 is LNHNV, CDR2 YYDKDF (reference sequence). CDR3 nucleotide sequence: TGTGCCACCAGCAGAGGCGGACAGGGGACCTCCTACGAGCAGTACTTC. As protein: CATSRGGQGTSYEQYF.

The DNA of the CDR3 is TGTGCCAGCAGTTACTCTTTACGGGACCCAGAACCTGGGGCCAACGTCCTGACTTTC. Protein: CASSYSLRDPEPGANVLTF. The chain recombines TRBV6-5 with TRBJ2-6; D may be TRBD1 or TRBD2 (5 bases each). Germline CDR1 and CDR2: MNHEY and SVGAGI. V was shortened by 0 bases and J by 2 bases, with 17 bases between the two germline ends. The CDR3 sequence is 19 residues long.

J is TRBJ1-1 and V is TRBV4-3, with 11 bases aligning to TRBD1. The CDR3 has 14 residues. The V segment lost 1 base and the J segment 11 bases; nucleotides outside the gene matches: 6. CDR1 and CDR2 from the germline V gene are LGHNA and YSLEER. This chain's CDR3 is CASSQGTGGYDAFF. For the CDR3, the DNA is TGCGCCAGCAGCCAAGGGACAGGGGGCTATGATGCTTTCTTT.

The rearrangement uses TRBV19 and TRBJ2-7; D could derive from TRBD1 or TRBD2 (5 bases each). CDR3 length: 14 residues. Germline V lookup: CDR1 LNHDA, CDR2 SQIVND (reference sequence). Trimming took off 8 bases at V and 0 bases at J, with 14 bases between the two ends. The CDR3 loop reads CASSIGGGSYEQYF. The CDR3 DNA reads as TGTGCCAGTTCAATTGGTGGGGGCTCCTACGAGCAGTACTTC.